The clone carrying this T cell receptor beta chain was seen at least ten times. Its antigen is as yet unknown. TCRdb passed the 5' RACE reads through MiXCR, listing each CDR3 protein once. This sample has 39,000 or so distinct CDR3 sequences; less than 4% occur once, and the top ten carry around 2.8%. There are 15 residues in the CDR3. Germline assignment: CDR1 SGDLS and CDR2 YYNGEE. The V end was cut by 0 bases, the J end by 1 base, with 7 bases between. The sample comes from a study of CD8 T cells in ankylosing spondylitis. Study observations and caveats: It appeared that ankylosing spondylitis blood was characterized by a TCR beta motif of eight highly homologous variants.

The clonotype was recovered from a male donor with ankylosing spondylitis or in good health (not recorded which). The rearrangement joins TRBV9 to TRBJ2-2; no clear D gene. Sequenced sample: blood, either unsorted or a sorted T cell fraction (not recorded which). The CDR3: CASSVAWGNTGELFF. As DNA, the CDR3 is TGTGCCAGCAGCGTAGCGTGGGGGAACACCGGGGAGCTGTTTTTT.